This entry lists 5 T cell receptor beta chains sequenced from one sample in a study of T cell responses to AZD1222 COVID-19 vaccine. Sequenced by immunoSEQ multiplex PCR; TCRdb stores in-frame clones only, minus some. The table records about 160,000 clones, 80% to 95% of them present only once. This specimen consisted of peripheral blood, obtained 28 days after the second AZD1222 dose. These receptors all come from an adult who received the AZD1222 COVID-19 vaccine.

CDR3 nucleotide sequence: TGTGCCAGCAGCGTAGATAGCGGGAGCACAGATACGCAGTATTTT. This gives the protein CASSVDSGSTDTQYF. This chain uses TRBV9 with TRBJ2-3, with 7 bases fitting TRBD2. The CDR3 has 15 residues. Per the germline V gene, CDR1 is SGDLS and CDR2 is YYNGEE. Trimming removed 0 bases from V and 0 bases from J; junction bases left unmatched: 1.

The rearrangement uses TRBV6-5 and TRBJ1-5; 9 nucleotides match TRBD1. J lost 5 bases, V lost 4 bases, and 6 bases had no gene match. Germline V gives CDR1 MNHEY, CDR2 SVGAGI. This CDR3 region has 15 residues. CDR3 sequence (DNA): TGTGCCAGCAGTTCACAGGGGGCGGGCGATCAGCCCCAGCATTTT. Its translation: CASSSQGAGDQPQHF.

This clone has a single count. The gene calls are TRBV23-1 and TRBJ2-1, with 10 positions matching TRBD2. TRBV23-1 is known as an ORF, though its function is uncertain. The CDR3 runs 18 residues. J gave up 6 bases and V 10 bases, and 21 bases lay outside the gene matches. CDR3 nucleotide sequence: TGCGCCAACATCGGGGACGGTAGCGGGAGGCCCCCCGCCAATGAGCAGTTCTTC. Translation gives CANIGDGSGRPPANEQFF.

The J gene is TRBJ2-1, the V gene TRBV5-1, with a weak D call TRBD2 (6 bases). The length of the CDR3 is 14 residues. Germline V gene sequence: CDR1 SGHRS, CDR2 YFSETQ. V lost 1 base, J lost 8 bases, and 13 bases lay in between. CDR3 DNA: TGCGCCAGCAGCTTGACGGGAGCGGTCTATGAGCAGTTCTTC. It specifies CASSLTGAVYEQFF.

V is TRBV18 and J is TRBJ2-1; TRBD2 matches at 9 bases. The V gene end was trimmed by 4 bases and the J gene end by 7 bases; junction bases not matched to a gene: 8. The CDR3 contains 15 residues. Germline CDR1 reads KGHSH; CDR2 reads LQKENI. In nucleotides, the CDR3 is TGTGCCAGCTCACGCCCGGGACTAGCTACGAATGAGCAGTTCTTC. It yields the protein CASSRPGLATNEQFF.